A selection of T cell receptor beta chains follows, all from one sample in a study of cytomegalovirus exposure and HLA in healthy donors. Here immunoSEQ multiplex PCR was the method, and the copy in TCRdb shows in-frame clones only, minus some. The data contain 130,000 or so clones, more than 75% of them singletons. Sample: PBMCs. These TCRs come from a female donor in good health and CMV-seronegative. The CDR3 runs from the conserved cysteine through the conserved F or W. A D gene is named only where the DNA matches it firmly. Some rows mark clone size as missing; the rest say once, few, many or name a class of expanded clone.

d_gene	abundance	v_gene	j_gene	CDR3aa	CDR3nt
NA	NA	TRBV30	TRBJ1-3	CAWSVRGGNTIYF	TGTGCCTGGAGTGTACGGGGGGGAAACACCATATATTTT
NA	NA	TRBV6-6	TRBJ2-1	CASSKTPSSYNEQFF	TGTGCCAGCAGTAAGACTCCCAGCTCCTACAATGAGCAGTTCTTC
NA	NA	TRBV27	TRBJ2-5	CASSWGSRGQETQYF	TGTGCCAGCAGTTGGGGAAGTAGGGGTCAAGAGACCCAGTACTTC
TRBD1	NA	TRBV28	TRBJ1-1	CASSPRQGVNTEAFF	TGTGCCAGCAGTCCCCGACAGGGGGTGAACACTGAAGCTTTCTTT
NA	few	TRBV19	TRBJ2-4	CASTNTGGGDIQYF	TGTGCCAGTACCAATACCGGAGGGGGCGACATTCAGTACTTC
NA	NA	TRBV28	TRBJ1-1	CASSFFKTDNTEAFF	TGTGCCAGCAGTTTCTTTAAGACAGATAACACTGAAGCTTTCTTT
NA	once	TRBV5-1	TRBJ1-2	CASSGDTSNYGYTF	TGCGCCAGCAGCGGGGACACGTCTAACTATGGCTACACCTTC
TRBD1	NA	TRBV18	TRBJ2-2	CASSPPGQGYTGELFF	TGTGCCAGCTCACCACCGGGACAGGGGTACACCGGGGAGCTGTTTTTT
NA	few	TRBV11-3	TRBJ1-1	CASSLVGTGVEAFF	TGTGCCAGCAGCTTAGTGGGTACAGGCGTTGAAGCTTTCTTT
NA	NA	TRBV21-1	TRBJ2-7	CASSKVGSGRAYEQYF	TGTGCCAGCAGCAAAGTCGGGAGCGGGAGGGCCTACGAGCAGTACTTC
TRBD1	few	TRBV28	TRBJ1-2	CASFQGAASYGYTF	TGTGCCAGTTTCCAGGGGGCGGCCAGCTATGGCTACACCTTC
NA	NA	TRBV30	TRBJ1-6	CAWQYGNLNNSPLHF	TGTGCCTGGCAATACGGGAACCTCAATAATTCACCCCTCCACTTT
NA	NA	TRBV28	TRBJ2-2	CASREGRRANTGELFF	TGTGCCAGCAGGGAGGGGCGGCGGGCGAACACCGGGGAGCTGTTTTTT
NA	NA	TRBV19	TRBJ2-7	CASRGDTTYEQYF	TGTGCCAGTAGGGGCGATACAACCTACGAGCAGTACTTC
NA	NA	TRBV28	TRBJ1-2	CASSFLRGYGYTF	TGTGCCAGCAGTTTTCTAAGGGGCTATGGCTACACCTTC
NA	once	TRBV30	TRBJ1-2	CAWSVLTVYGYTF	TGTGCCTGGAGTGTACTTACAGTCTATGGCTACACCTTC
TRBD2	many	TRBV5-6	TRBJ2-7	CASSFKGSGATGNEQYF	TGTGCCAGCAGCTTTAAAGGGAGCGGGGCGACCGGGAACGAGCAGTACTTC
TRBD1	once	TRBV29-1	TRBJ2-7	CSVVPGGYEQYF	TGCAGCGTGGTCCCAGGGGGTTACGAGCAGTACTTC
NA	NA	TRBV5-1	TRBJ1-3	CASSLAEARGRGNTIYF	TGCGCCAGCAGCTTGGCCGAGGCTAGGGGTCGAGGAAACACCATATATTTT
TRBD1	NA	TRBV4-3	TRBJ1-2	CASSPDRGYSGYTF	TGCGCCAGCAGCCCCGACAGGGGTTACAGTGGCTACACCTTC
NA	NA	TRBV28	TRBJ1-2	CASSLFDRRGYTF	TGTGCCAGCAGTTTATTTGACAGAAGAGGCTACACCTTC
TRBD1	NA	TRBV4-3	TRBJ1-4	CASSPGQGGEKLFF	TGCGCCAGCAGCCCGGGACAGGGAGGCGAAAAACTGTTTTTT